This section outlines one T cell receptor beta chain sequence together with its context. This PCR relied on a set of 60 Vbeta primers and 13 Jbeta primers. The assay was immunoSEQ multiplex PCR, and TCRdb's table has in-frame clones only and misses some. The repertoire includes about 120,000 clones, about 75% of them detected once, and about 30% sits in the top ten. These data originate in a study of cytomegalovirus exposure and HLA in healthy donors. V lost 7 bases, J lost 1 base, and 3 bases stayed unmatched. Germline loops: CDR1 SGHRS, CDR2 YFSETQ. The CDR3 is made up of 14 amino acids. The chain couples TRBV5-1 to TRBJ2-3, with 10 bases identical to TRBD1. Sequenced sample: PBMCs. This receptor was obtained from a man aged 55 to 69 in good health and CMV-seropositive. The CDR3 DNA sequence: TGCGCCAGCGGACAGGGGGTCGGCACAGATACGCAGTATTTT. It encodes CASGQGVGTDTQYF.